The rows below give T cell receptor beta chains drawn from one sample of a study of beta chain features in type 1 diabetes. Using immunoSEQ multiplex PCR, the repertoire was profiled, and TCRdb retains in-frame clones only, with some absent. This sample has 640,000 or so clones, with 13% found just once. Sample: naive CD4+ T cells from blood. The source is a man aged 18 to 30 with type 1 diabetes. Both conserved end residues are part of each CDR3. Each record gives: clone size, D gene, V gene, J gene, CDR3 DNA, CDR3 protein. D genes are given only for firm matches. Size is stated for part of the rows, as once, few or many counts, or as a class when the clone is expanded.

>-|TRBD1|TRBV10-3|TRBJ2-5
TGTGCCATCAGCAGGAGGACAGGGGGAGAAGAGACCCAGTACTTC
CAISRRTGGEETQYF
>few|-|TRBV14|TRBJ2-7
TGTGCCAGCAGCCAAGAGGTGATAGCCTCCGAGCAGTACTTC
CASSQEVIASEQYF
>-|-|TRBV7-2|TRBJ2-7
TGTGCCAGCCGGCGGGACAGCCTACCAAAGCAGTACTTC
CASRRDSLPKQYF
>-|-|TRBV7-9|TRBJ1-2
TGTGCCAGCAGCCCGGGGATCGGTACCAACTATGGCTACACCTTC
CASSPGIGTNYGYTF
>-|-|TRBV21-1|TRBJ1-2
TGTGCCAGCAGGACAGGCTCGCCAGGTTATGGCTACACCTTC
CASRTGSPGYGYTF
>few|TRBD1|TRBV9|TRBJ2-7
TGTGCCAGCAGCGTCGGACAGGGGGCCTACGAGCAGTACTTC
CASSVGQGAYEQYF
>few|-|TRBV27|TRBJ1-2
TGTGCCAGCAGTTTAAACAGCATTAACTATGGCTACACCTTC
CASSLNSINYGYTF
>few|TRBD1|TRBV4-1|TRBJ1-2
TGCGCCAGCAGCCATCCAGGACAGGAGAAAAACTATGGCTACACCTTC
CASSHPGQEKNYGYTF
>few|-|TRBV4-1|TRBJ1-5
TGCGCCAGCAGCCAAGTGAGGGAAATCAATCAGCCCCAGCATTTT
CASSQVREINQPQHF
>-|-|TRBV18|TRBJ1-2
TGTGCCAGCTCACCAGGGAGCCGGGACTCTGGCTACACCTTC
CASSPGSRDSGYTF
>-|-|TRBV6-6|TRBJ2-1
TGTGCCAGCGGGCATGGGACGGCCAATGAGCAGTTCTTC
CASGHGTANEQFF
>-|-|TRBV20-1|TRBJ2-1
TGCAGTGTCCCGGGTCACCATGAGCAGTTCTTC
CSVPGHHEQFF
>-|-|TRBV30|TRBJ1-6
TGTGCCTGGAATGAGGGCTATAATTCACCCCTCCACTTT
CAWNEGYNSPLHF
>-|-|TRBV6-6|TRBJ1-5
TGTGCCAGCAGCACCAGGGCGGGAAGCAATCAGCCCCAGCATTTT
CASSTRAGSNQPQHF
>-|-|TRBV11-1|TRBJ2-5
TGTGCCAGCAGCTTCCCGGGCCTTGAAGGAGAGACCCAGTACTTC
CASSFPGLEGETQYF
>few|TRBD2|TRBV7-9|TRBJ2-5
TGTGCCAGCAGCTTAAACAGCGGGGGTGAGGAGACCCAGTACTTC
CASSLNSGGEETQYF
>few|-|TRBV18|TRBJ1-5
TGTGCCAGCACATACTATAGCAATCAGCCCCAGCATTTT
CASTYYSNQPQHF
>few|-|TRBV5-1|TRBJ2-7
TGCGCCAGCACACGGGGTAGCGGAGACTACGAGCAGTACTTC
CASTRGSGDYEQYF
>-|-|TRBV9|TRBJ2-5
TGTGCCAGCAGCGTAGCTGAAGAGACCCAGTACTTC
CASSVAEETQYF
>few|-|TRBV9|TRBJ1-2
TGTGCCAGCAGCGTCGGGGCTTTGAGCTATGGCTACACCTTC
CASSVGALSYGYTF
>few|-|TRBV5-1|TRBJ1-4
TGCGCCAGCAGCTTGGAGCCATCCCAGAAACTGTTTTTT
CASSLEPSQKLFF
>-|TRBD1|TRBV5-1|TRBJ1-2
TGCGCCAGCAGCTCGATGGGACAGGCGATCTATGGCTACACCTTC
CASSSMGQAIYGYTF
>-|-|TRBV18|TRBJ2-5
TGTGCCAGCTCACCAAGGGCTGCACAAGAGACCCAGTACTTC
CASSPRAAQETQYF
>few|-|TRBV6-5|TRBJ2-1
TGTGCCAGCAGTACGGGTAGATACAATGAGCAGTTCTTC
CASSTGRYNEQFF
>-|-|TRBV28|TRBJ2-7
TGTGCCAGCGGCGGCAGCTACGAGCAGTACTTC
CASGGSYEQYF
>few|-|TRBV6-6|TRBJ2-5
TGTGCCAGCAGTTTGTCGGGGGTAGAGACCCAGTACTTC
CASSLSGVETQYF
>few|-|TRBV5-4|TRBJ2-2
TGTGCCAGCAGCTTCGCGGTTGATGGGGAGCTGTTTTTT
CASSFAVDGELFF
>few|TRBD1|TRBV7-9|TRBJ2-7
TGTGCCAGCAGCTTAACGACAGGGGGAGAGCAGTACTTC
CASSLTTGGEQYF
>few|-|TRBV30|TRBJ2-7
TGTGCCTGGAGTCGGGCAGCTACTGAGCAGTACTTC
CAWSRAATEQYF
>once|-|TRBV11-3|TRBJ1-1
TGTGCCAGCAGCTTAGATACGTCAGATGAAGCTTTCTTT
CASSLDTSDEAFF
>few|-|TRBV6-1|TRBJ2-1
TGTGCCAGCAGTATGTCCAGGGCCTACAATGAGCAGTTCTTC
CASSMSRAYNEQFF
>few|TRBD1|TRBV29-1|TRBJ1-2
TGCAGCGGAGACAGGGGCGGGGAGGGCTACACCTTC
CSGDRGGEGYTF